This TCR beta chain was sequenced for a study of technical replicates of blood from several donors. Clones were sequenced by immunoSEQ multiplex PCR, and TCRdb holds only the in-frame ones, with some missing. In the table there are approximately 13,000 clones, 65% to 90% of which are singletons. The CDR3 has 15 residues. Germline V gene data show CDR1 as MNHEY and CDR2 as SVGAGI. Trimming cost V 2 bases and J 7 bases; bases outside gene matches: 4. This clone occurred once. The clonotype was recovered from a human donor in good health. The chain links TRBV6-5 to TRBJ2-2; 10 bases match TRBD2. The source material was PBMCs. The CDR3 DNA sequence: TGTGCCAGCAGTTACCTAGCGGGAGAGAACGGGGAGCTGTTTTTT. Amino acids: CASSYLAGENGELFF.